A single sample gave rise to the 27 T cell receptor beta chains below, sequenced in a study of blood T cell repertoires in COVID-19. TCRdb keeps only in-frame clones here, not all; method: immunoSEQ multiplex PCR. The repertoire holds about 200,000 clones, with about 86% as singletons. Sample: PBMCs or T cells enriched from blood (not recorded which). The receptors here all came from a woman aged 45-65 years with acute COVID-19.

The CDR3 reads CASSQARGQGIQETQYF. DNA for the CDR3: TGTGCCAGCAGCCAAGCCCGGGGACAGGGGATTCAAGAGACCCAGTACTTC. The chain links TRBV3-1 (or the pseudogene TRBV3-2) to TRBJ2-5, with TRBD1 identical over 10 bases. V trimming: 1 base; J trimming: 2 bases; junction bases outside the gene matches: 7. The CDR3 has 17 amino acids. CDR1 is LGHDT and CDR2 is YNNKEL in the germline V gene (reference sequence).

This rearrangement joins TRBV27 to TRBJ1-4; 9 nucleotides line up with TRBD1. Germline V CDR1 and CDR2: MNHEY, SMNVEV (reference sequence). V was pared by 3 bases and J by 8 bases, with 4 bases of the junction left unmatched. This CDR3 has 14 amino acids. The CDR3 reads CASSLGQGREKLFF. The CDR3 DNA is TGTGCCAGCAGTTTGGGACAGGGACGGGAAAAACTGTTTTTT.

The chain is built from TRBV2 and TRBJ2-7; 8 bases align to TRBD1. The CDR3 consists of 15 residues. The germline CDR1 and CDR2 sequences are SNHLY and FYNNEI. The J segment lost 0 bases and the V segment lost 4 bases, leaving 5 bases of the junction unmatched. CDR3 residues: CASSGTGSYSYEQYF. In DNA, the CDR3 is TGTGCCAGCAGTGGGACAGGGTCCTACTCCTACGAGCAGTACTTC.

CDR3 residues: CASRGQSRGGQPQHF. CDR3 nucleotide sequence: TGTGCCAGTAGGGGACAAAGCCGAGGAGGTCAGCCCCAGCATTTT. J is TRBJ1-5 and V is TRBV19, with a possible D match to TRBD1 (6 bases). Germline V lookup: CDR1 LNHDA, CDR2 SQIVND (reference sequence). V gave up 6 bases and J gave up 6 bases, with 18 bases separating them. This CDR3 contains 15 residues. Full variable domain (outside the CDR3, taken from reference TRBV19 and TRBJ1-5): DGGITQSPKYLFRKEGQNVTLSCEQNLNHDAMYWYRQDPGQGLRLIYYSQIVNDFQKGDIAEGYSVSREKKESFPLTVTSAQKNPTAFYLCASRGQSRGGQPQHFGDGTRLSIL.

V usage is TRBV28 and J usage is TRBJ2-5; D might be TRBD2 (5 bases). Germline loops: CDR1 MDHEN, CDR2 SYDVKM. The CDR3 has 15 amino acids. Trimming removed 6 bases at V and 4 bases at J, with 18 bases between. The CDR3 coding sequence is TGTGCCAGCAGGGTTCAGAGGGTAGGGTCAGAGACCCAGTACTTC. Amino acids: CASRVQRVGSETQYF.

The chain joins TRBV5-4 to TRBJ1-3, with 7 nucleotides matching TRBD1. Per the germline V gene, CDR1 is SGHNT and CDR2 is YYREEE (reference sequence). J gave up 0 bases and V 8 bases, and 5 bases lay outside the gene matches. This CDR3 has 14 amino acids. The CDR3 nucleotides are TGTGCCAGTCGACAGGGCCTCTCTGGAAACACCATATATTTT. The encoded protein is CASRQGLSGNTIYF. The entire variable domain, with the rest obtained from reference TRBV5-4 and TRBJ1-3, is as follows: ETGVTQSPTHLIKTRGQQVTLRCSSQSGHNTVSWYQQALGQGPQFIFQYYREEENGRGNFPPRFSGLQFPNYSSELNVNALELDDSALYLCASRQGLSGNTIYFGEGSWLTVV.

This clone was detected once. The V and J genes are TRBV7-6 and TRBJ1-6; the match to TRBD1 covers 7 bases. Unmatched junction bases numbered 4, after V lost 1 base and J lost 10 bases. This CDR3 has 14 amino acids. Germline V gene sequence: CDR1 SGHVS, CDR2 FNYEAQ. The CDR3 protein is CASSLVQGDSPLHF. In nucleotides, the CDR3 is TGTGCCAGCAGCTTAGTTCAGGGGGACTCACCCCTCCACTTT. The variable domain in full, completed from reference TRBV7-6 and TRBJ1-6, reads GAGVSQSPRYKVTKRGQDVALRCDPISGHVSLYWYRQALGQGPEFLTYFNYEAQQDKSGLPNDRFSAERPEGSISTLTIQRTEQRDSAMYRCASSLVQGDSPLHFGNGTRLTVT.

In its sample, this clone was seen once. Other DNA sequences in the sample encode the same CDR3. V usage is TRBV6-5 and J usage is TRBJ1-2; TRBD1 agrees at 8 bases. CDR1 and CDR2 (germline): MNHEY, SVGAGI. Germline trimming cut 5 bases from V and 8 bases from J; bases unmatched to any gene: 7. The CDR3 covers 13 residues. CDR3 protein: CASSPGTGRGYTF. Written as DNA, the CDR3 is TGTGCCAGCAGTCCGGGGACAGGCCGGGGCTACACCTTC.

This clone was found many times. V gene TRBV3-1 (or the pseudogene TRBV3-2) combines with J gene TRBJ2-5; 7 bases are shared with TRBD2. Unmatched junction bases numbered 4, after V lost 4 bases and J lost 5 bases. The germline gives CDR1 LGHDT, CDR2 YNNKEL (reference sequence). This CDR3 is 13 amino acids long. This CDR3 reads CASSRLAGETQYF. The DNA of the CDR3 is TGTGCCAGCAGCCGACTAGCTGGCGAGACCCAGTACTTC.

This clone was counted between two and nine times. This sequence joins TRBV7-2 and TRBJ1-5; weak D call: TRBD1 (6 bases). Germline CDR1 reads SGHTA; CDR2 reads FQGNSA. Trimming pared 4 bases from V and 11 bases from J, leaving 21 bases between. This CDR3 has 15 amino acids. CDR3 coding DNA: TGTGCCAGCAGCTCACACGGACAGAGCCATGTCGCCCAGCATTTT. It translates to CASSSHGQSHVAQHF.

This clone was seen once. The chain recombines TRBV6-5 with TRBJ2-2; no firm D call. CDR3 length: 13 residues. The V end was cut by 1 base, the J end by 6 bases, with 6 bases between. Germline CDR1 is MNHEY and CDR2 is SVGAGI. The CDR3 DNA is TGTGCCAGCAGTTACTATCCCTCCGGGGAGCTGTTTTTT. Translation: CASSYYPSGELFF.

This chain connects TRBV30 to TRBJ2-7, with TRBD2 matching 12 bases. Germline V lookup: CDR1 GTSNPN, CDR2 SVGIG (reference sequence). The CDR3 is 15 amino acids. V shed 0 bases, J shed 2 bases, and the junction held 2 bases outside the gene matches. CDR3 DNA: TGTGCCTGGAGTGTATGGACTAGCGGGGCCTACGAGCAGTACTTC. Protein sequence: CAWSVWTSGAYEQYF.

The V gene is TRBV7-3, the J gene TRBJ2-6; tentatively, D is TRBD1 (6 bases). CDR3 length: 15 amino acids. Trimming shortened V by 5 bases and J by 2 bases, and 10 bases separated the two germline ends. Germline CDR1 and CDR2: SGHTA and FQGTGA. DNA of the CDR3: TGTGCCAGCAGCCTCCAGGGGACTGGGGCCAACGTCCTGACTTTC. It encodes CASSLQGTGANVLTF.

This sequence joins TRBV15 and TRBJ2-7; TRBD1 might be the D (5 bases). Germline assignment: CDR1 LNHNV and CDR2 YYDKDF (reference sequence). The CDR3 spans 16 residues. Trimming removed 4 bases from V and 5 bases from J, with 21 bases in between. DNA for the CDR3: TGTGCCACCAGCACACTCTCGAGCGACAGTCCAAACGAGCAGTACTTC. This codes for CATSTLSSDSPNEQYF.

The rearrangement uses TRBV5-1 and TRBJ2-4; 7 nucleotides align to TRBD1. Unmatched junction bases numbered 17, after V lost 4 bases and J lost 1 base. The CDR3 has 19 amino acids. Germline values: CDR1 SGHRS, CDR2 YFSETQ. The DNA of the CDR3 is TGCGCCAGCAGCCCGAGGCGGGTCATGACAGGGCTCGCCAAAAACATTCAGTACTTC. Translation gives CASSPRRVMTGLAKNIQYF. Filled out from reference TRBV5-1 and TRBJ2-4, the complete variable domain reads KAGVTQTPRYLIKTRGQQVTLSCSPISGHRSVSWYQQTPGQGLQFLFEYFSETQRNKGNFPGRFSGRQFSNSRSEMNVSTLELGDSALYLCASSPRRVMTGLAKNIQYFGAGTRLSVL.

This clone was seen ten or more times. The rearrangement uses TRBV5-8 and TRBJ2-1; 7 bases agree with TRBD1. The CDR3 totals 17 residues. The ends lost 2 bases at V and 2 bases at J; junction bases unmatched: 10. Germline loops: CDR1 SGHTS, CDR2 YDEGEE. CDR3 sequence reads: CASSFFSTGTTYNEQFF. CDR3 nucleotide sequence: TGTGCCAGCAGCTTCTTCTCGACAGGGACAACCTACAATGAGCAGTTCTTC.

This clone occurred a few times. The chain has TRBV6-2 or TRBV6-3 and TRBJ1-3; no firm D call. CDR1 is MNHEY and CDR2 is SVGEGT in the germline V gene. This CDR3 region has 14 residues. Trimming shortened V by 6 bases and J by 4 bases, and 13 bases separated the two germline ends. CDR3 region: CASSTAVSGNTIYF. The CDR3 DNA is TGTGCCAGCAGCACCGCGGTTTCCGGAAACACCATATATTTT.

V is TRBV9 and J is TRBJ1-1; D gene ambiguous. Germline loops: CDR1 SGDLS, CDR2 YYNGEE. The CDR3 consists of 15 residues. Trimming took 0 bases from V and 3 from J, leaving 12 bases between them. The CDR3, as DNA: TGTGCCAGCAGCGTAGAGGGAGTTGGCGACACTGAAGCTTTCTTT. Residues: CASSVEGVGDTEAFF. Supplemented by reference TRBV9 and TRBJ1-1, the full variable domain reads DSGVTQTPKHLITATGQRVTLRCSPRSGDLSVYWYQQSLDQGLQFLIQYYNGEERAKGNILERFSAQQFPDLHSELNLSSLELGDSALYFCASSVEGVGDTEAFFGQGTRLTVV.

The genes are TRBV12-2 and TRBJ2-1; the D call of TRBD2 is as the table states it, not checked on the DNA. TRBV12-2 is marked as a pseudogene. This CDR3 region has 16 residues. The DNA for the CDR3 is TGTGCAAGTCGCTTAGCGCTTAGACTAGCGGGACCTGAGCAGTTCTTC. It is translated as CASRLALRLAGPEQFF.

This chain joins TRBV11-2 and TRBJ1-3; 7 positions match TRBD1. The germline V gene encodes CDR1 SGHAT and CDR2 FQNNGV. This CDR3 has 15 residues. V lost 7 bases to trimming and J lost 5 bases; unmatched junction nucleotides: 11. The DNA for the CDR3 is TGTGCCAGCAACCACCCAGGACAGGCCCGAAACACCATATATTTT. Amino acid sequence: CASNHPGQARNTIYF. The variable domain in full, completed from reference TRBV11-2 and TRBJ1-3, reads EAGVAQSPRYKIIEKRQSVAFWCNPISGHATLYWYQQILGQGPKLLIQFQNNGVVDDSQLPKDRFSAERLKGVDSTLKIQPAKLEDSAVYLCASNHPGQARNTIYFGEGSWLTVV.

This sequence joins TRBV6-5 and TRBJ2-7, with D unclear. Germline CDR1 reads MNHEY; CDR2 reads SVGAGI. The ends were cut back, 0 bases at V and 1 base at J, with 4 bases in the middle. This CDR3 has 13 amino acids. The CDR3 sequence: CASSYSPSYEQYF. The CDR3 coding sequence is TGTGCCAGCAGTTACTCCCCGTCCTACGAGCAGTACTTC.

The V and J genes are TRBV7-2 and TRBJ2-7, with a possible D match to TRBD1 (6 bases). V gave up 6 bases and J gave up 0 bases, with 18 bases separating them. CDR1 and CDR2 (germline): SGHTA, FQGNSA. The CDR3 covers 16 residues. CDR3 bases: TGTGCCAGCAGTACGGACAGCCTGAGGGGCTCCTACGAGCAGTACTTC. This encodes CASSTDSLRGSYEQYF.

The chain is built from TRBV28 and TRBJ2-1, with D possibly matching TRBD2 (6 bases). V was trimmed by 10 bases and J by 0 bases, leaving 28 bases between them. The CDR3 has 19 amino acids. The germline CDR1 and CDR2 sequences are MDHEN and SYDVKM. As DNA, the CDR3 is TGTGCCATCTCGTCGGCTTCTTCTGGAGCGGGCAGCTCCTACAATGAGCAGTTCTTC. Encoded protein: CAISSASSGAGSSYNEQFF.

The V call is TRBV5-1, the J call TRBJ2-7; 13 nucleotides line up with TRBD2. CDR1 is SGHRS, CDR2 YFSETQ, per germline. The CDR3 totals 15 residues. The trim removed 7 bases at V and 6 bases at J, leaving 10 bases unmatched. CDR3 in amino acids: CASRETSGGVGEQYF. Here the CDR3 DNA reads TGCGCCAGCCGAGAAACTAGCGGGGGGGTTGGCGAGCAGTACTTC.

This chain connects TRBV11-2 to TRBJ2-1, with a tentative D call TRBD1 (6 bases). The CDR3 has 14 amino acids. The germline V gene has CDR1 SGHAT and CDR2 FQNNGV. Trimming stripped 5 bases from V and 3 bases from J, with 11 bases between. This chain's CDR3 is CASSGEGHYNEQFF. Written as DNA, the CDR3 is TGTGCCAGCAGCGGCGAGGGACACTACAATGAGCAGTTCTTC. The full variable domain, rest sourced from reference TRBV11-2 and TRBJ2-1, is EAGVAQSPRYKIIEKRQSVAFWCNPISGHATLYWYQQILGQGPKLLIQFQNNGVVDDSQLPKDRFSAERLKGVDSTLKIQPAKLEDSAVYLCASSGEGHYNEQFFGPGTRLTVL.

The V gene is TRBV28, the J gene TRBJ1-3; a weak D match, TRBD1 (5 bases). V was pared by 6 bases and J by 5 bases, with 14 bases between. The CDR3 spans 14 residues. In germline, CDR1 is MDHEN, CDR2 SYDVKM. This CDR3 reads CASRGAGGRNTIYF. The CDR3 DNA is TGTGCCAGCAGAGGAGCCGGGGGTCGAAACACCATATATTTT.

The chain has TRBV19 and TRBJ2-1; 12 nucleotides match TRBD2. This CDR3 comprises 15 residues. Looked up from germline, CDR1 is LNHDA and CDR2 is SQIVND (reference sequence). V trimming: 5 bases; J trimming: 7 bases; junction bases outside the gene matches: 6. The DNA for the CDR3 is TGTGCCAGTAGTGTTCTAGCGGGGGGGCTTAATGAGCAGTTCTTC. Its translation: CASSVLAGGLNEQFF.